Listed below are T cell receptor beta chains from one sample, sequenced in a study of OX40 agonist ivuxolimab in advanced cancers. The table came from immunoSEQ multiplex PCR; TCRdb's copy has only in-frame clones and leaves some out. The sample shows tens of thousands of clones, 80% of them seen only once. The input for sequencing was CD4+ or CD8+ T cells sorted from blood, taken in a trial of the OX40 agonist ivuxolimab. These receptors were collected from an adult with an advanced solid tumor such as melanoma, head and neck, liver or kidney cancer. CDR3s include the opening cysteine and the closing phenylalanine or tryptophan. The D gene is left open where the match is weak. Not all rows give a size; the values are once, few, many and, for expanded clones, a class.

NA,16,TRBJ2-7,TRBV7-8,NA,CASSLASLGSSYEQYF,TGTGCCAGCAGCTTAGCGTCGCTTGGAAGCTCCTACGAGCAGTACTTC
once,13,TRBJ2-3,TRBV7-2,NA,CASSNGISATQYF,TGTGCCAGCAGCAATGGGATTTCAGCTACGCAGTATTTT
once,11,TRBJ2-7,TRBV20-1,NA,CSSSALDEQYF,TGCAGTTCCAGTGCCCTAGACGAGCAGTACTTC
NA,16,TRBJ1-4,TRBV5-5,TRBD1,CASSFGDRNLNEKLFF,TGTGCCAGCAGCTTTGGGGACAGAAATCTTAATGAAAAACTGTTTTTT
NA,14,TRBJ2-7,TRBV7-2,TRBD2,CASSRTSGSYEQYF,TGTGCCAGCAGCCGGACTAGCGGAAGTTACGAGCAGTACTTC
NA,16,TRBJ1-1,TRBV11-2,NA,CASSLVAGLYGTEAFF,TGTGCCAGCAGCTTAGTTGCAGGGCTGTACGGCACTGAAGCTTTCTTT
NA,14,TRBJ1-1,TRBV30,TRBD1,CAWSDRGRRTEAFF,TGTGCCTGGAGTGACAGGGGGCGGAGGACTGAAGCTTTCTTT
NA,14,TRBJ2-7,TRBV28,TRBD1,CASRKQGANYEQYF,TGTGCCAGCAGGAAACAGGGGGCCAACTACGAGCAGTACTTC
NA,14,TRBJ2-5,TRBV7-2,NA,CASSFGPGQETQYF,TGTGCCAGCAGCTTTGGGCCAGGCCAAGAGACCCAGTACTTC
medium-sized,13,TRBJ2-2,TRBV19,NA,CASSHGAGGELFF,TGTGCCAGTAGTCATGGGGCGGGCGGGGAGCTGTTTTTT
NA,13,TRBJ1-2,TRBV5-1,NA,CASSLQDNYGYTF,TGCGCCAGCAGCCTACAAGACAACTATGGCTACACCTTC
NA,15,TRBJ2-3,TRBV28,TRBD2,CASSLLAGGQDTQYF,TGTGCCAGCAGTTTATTAGCGGGAGGGCAAGATACGCAGTATTTT
NA,13,TRBJ2-7,TRBV5-1,TRBD1,CASSLGQGTEQYF,TGCGCCAGCAGCTTGGGACAGGGGACCGAGCAGTACTTC
NA,14,TRBJ2-7,TRBV6-1,NA,CASGVGGTTYEQYF,TGTGCCAGCGGAGTTGGGGGGACCACCTACGAGCAGTACTTC
NA,14,TRBJ1-5,TRBV19,NA,CASEKGKGNQPQHF,TGTGCCAGTGAGAAGGGGAAAGGCAATCAGCCCCAGCATTTT
NA,15,TRBJ2-1,TRBV6-1,TRBD1,CASSEGQGPYNEQFF,TGTGCCAGCAGTGAAGGACAGGGGCCCTACAATGAGCAGTTCTTC
NA,14,TRBJ2-3,TRBV7-3,TRBD2,CASSLGEGTDTQYF,TGTGCCAGCAGCTTAGGGGAGGGGACAGATACGCAGTATTTT
NA,13,TRBJ1-1,TRBV19,TRBD1,CASSIQGATEAFF,TGTGCCAGTAGTATCCAGGGGGCGACTGAAGCTTTCTTT
NA,16,TRBJ1-3,TRBV18,TRBD1,CASSPGQGSAGNTIYF,TGTGCCAGCTCACCGGGACAGGGGTCGGCTGGAAACACCATATATTTT
NA,11,TRBJ1-2,TRBV27,NA,CASSSGYGYTF,TGTGCCAGCAGTTCAGGGTATGGCTACACCTTC
NA,12,TRBJ1-1,TRBV11-2,NA,CASSVMNTEAFF,TGTGCCAGCAGCGTTATGAACACTGAAGCTTTCTTT
NA,15,TRBJ2-3,TRBV6-5,TRBD2,CASSYGTSATDTQYF,TGTGCCAGCAGTTACGGTACTAGCGCGACAGATACGCAGTATTTT
NA,15,TRBJ2-1,TRBV7-2,TRBD1,CASSLGGQEYNEQFF,TGTGCCAGCAGCTTAGGCGGACAGGAATACAATGAGCAGTTCTTC
NA,15,TRBJ1-1,TRBV4-1,NA,CASSPMVSENTEAFF,TGCGCCAGCAGCCCCATGGTGTCGGAGAACACTGAAGCTTTCTTT
NA,13,TRBJ2-2,TRBV5-8,NA,CASSSRSTGELFF,TGTGCCAGCAGCTCCAGGAGCACCGGGGAGCTGTTTTTT
NA,13,TRBJ2-3,TRBV28,TRBD1,CASSLGQMNTQYF,TGTGCCAGCAGTTTGGGACAGATGAATACGCAGTATTTT
NA,13,TRBJ2-3,TRBV5-4,NA,CASGTRGTDTQYF,TGTGCCAGCGGAACGAGAGGCACAGATACGCAGTATTTT
NA,16,TRBJ2-1,TRBV11-3,TRBD2,CASSKTSGSSGNEQFF,TGTGCCAGCAGCAAGACTAGCGGGTCCTCTGGGAATGAGCAGTTCTTC
NA,14,TRBJ1-1,TRBV2,NA,CASTFQGSDTEAFF,TGTGCCAGCACCTTTCAGGGGTCCGACACTGAAGCTTTCTTT
NA,13,TRBJ1-2,TRBV7-6,NA,CASSPGPVIGYTF,TGTGCCAGCAGCCCGGGACCGGTTATAGGCTACACCTTC
NA,16,TRBJ2-3,TRBV10-3,NA,CAISDTLAKGGDTQYF,TGTGCCATCAGTGATACTCTAGCTAAAGGGGGAGATACGCAGTATTTT
NA,17,TRBJ2-3,TRBV19,TRBD2,CASSTPGLAGGGDTQYF,TGTGCCAGTAGTACTCCGGGGCTAGCGGGAGGAGGAGATACGCAGTATTTT
NA,16,TRBJ2-1,TRBV18,NA,CASSPPVRRGHNEQFF,TGTGCCAGCTCACCACCGGTACGGCGGGGGCACAATGAGCAGTTCTTC
NA,12,TRBJ2-2,TRBV7-9,NA,CASSPHTGELFF,TGTGCCAGCAGCCCGCACACCGGGGAGCTGTTTTTT
NA,15,TRBJ1-5,TRBV7-7,NA,CASGEWVGVDQPQHF,TGTGCTAGCGGGGAGTGGGTCGGGGTAGATCAGCCCCAGCATTTT
once,14,TRBJ2-5,TRBV5-4,NA,CASSAGQSKETQYF,TGTGCCAGCAGCGCGGGACAATCGAAAGAGACCCAGTACTTC
NA,14,TRBJ1-1,TRBV11-2,NA,CASSPDRQNTEAFF,TGTGCCAGCAGCCCGGACAGACAGAACACTGAAGCTTTCTTT
once,14,TRBJ1-1,TRBV10-3,TRBD1,CAITRDRGNTEAFF,TGTGCCATCACTCGAGACAGGGGTAACACTGAAGCTTTCTTT
NA,14,TRBJ1-2,TRBV4-3,NA,CASSPLTGAYGYTF,TGCGCCAGCAGCCCGCTTACGGGGGCTTATGGCTACACCTTC
NA,15,TRBJ2-7,TRBV9,NA,CASSVLGTPGAEQYF,TGTGCCAGCAGCGTTTTAGGCACGCCCGGAGCAGAGCAGTACTTC
NA,11,TRBJ2-7,TRBV11-1,NA,CASTSTGEQYF,TGTGCCAGCACCTCAACGGGCGAGCAGTACTTC
NA,15,TRBJ1-2,TRBV28,NA,CASSSDGGSNYGYTF,TGTGCCAGCAGCTCTGACGGGGGCAGTAACTATGGCTACACCTTC
NA,16,TRBJ2-1,TRBV18,TRBD2,CASSPLSSGRGDEQFF,TGTGCCAGCTCACCACTTTCTAGCGGGAGAGGGGATGAGCAGTTCTTC
NA,15,TRBJ2-3,TRBV6-1,NA,CASSEGGGVGDTQYF,TGTGCCAGCAGTGAAGGAGGGGGAGTTGGAGATACGCAGTATTTT
NA,15,TRBJ1-5,TRBV6-1,NA,CASSESGLSYQPQHF,TGTGCCAGCAGTGAATCAGGATTGTCCTATCAGCCCCAGCATTTT
NA,14,TRBJ2-2,TRBV6-4,NA,CASSESGNTGELFF,TGTGCCAGCAGTGAGTCAGGGAACACCGGGGAGCTGTTTTTT
NA,16,TRBJ2-3,TRBV5-6,TRBD1,CASSSGQVRSTDTQYF,TGTGCCAGCAGCTCTGGACAGGTCCGTAGCACAGATACGCAGTATTTT
NA,14,TRBJ1-2,TRBV18,TRBD1,CASSRDRLNYGYTF,TGTGCCAGCTCACGGGACAGACTTAACTATGGCTACACCTTC
NA,15,TRBJ1-2,TRBV7-2,NA,CASSQIRAGRYGYTF,TGTGCCAGCAGTCAAATAAGGGCAGGCCGCTATGGCTACACCTTC
few,12,TRBJ1-1,TRBV7-9,NA,CASTEFDREAFF,TGTGCCAGCACCGAATTTGACAGAGAAGCTTTCTTT
NA,17,TRBJ1-5,TRBV19,NA,CASTPLGGGASNQPQHF,TGTGCCAGTACACCCCTTGGCGGGGGGGCTTCGAATCAGCCCCAGCATTTT
NA,15,TRBJ2-3,TRBV6-6,NA,CASNLGTASTDTQYF,TGTGCCAGCAACCTCGGGACTGCTAGCACAGATACGCAGTATTTT
NA,15,TRBJ1-5,TRBV10-3,NA,CAILERPEGNQPQHF,TGTGCCATACTTGAGCGCCCTGAGGGCAATCAGCCCCAGCATTTT